Listed below are T cell receptor beta chains from one sample, sequenced in a study of Graves' ophthalmopathy and Graves' hyperthyroidism. TCRdb recomputed calls from the multiplex PCR reads with MiXCR, one row per CDR3 protein. The table has hundreds of thousands of distinct CDR3 sequences, roughly two fifths seen once. Sequenced: peripheral blood. The receptors originated from an adult man with Graves' ophthalmopathy. Both conserved end residues are part of each CDR3. A D gene is named only where the DNA matches it firmly. Size tells how often a clone was seen (once, few, many) or the class of an expanded clone, and some rows leave it out.

DNA: TGTGCCAGCAGCCCTTCAAATCAGCCCCAGCATTTT
CDR3: CASSPSNQPQHF
V: TRBV12-3/TRBV12-4
size: many
J: TRBJ1-5
D: -

DNA: TGTGCCAGCAGCTTCGACAGGGGTTGGGGGGAGCTGTTTTTT
CDR3: CASSFDRGWGELFF
V: TRBV7-2
size: few
J: TRBJ2-2
D: TRBD1

DNA: TGTGCCAGCAGCTCCCGGGACAGGGGGTTTCAGCCCCAGCATTTT
CDR3: CASSSRDRGFQPQHF
V: TRBV7-2
size: -
J: TRBJ1-5
D: TRBD1

DNA: TGTGCCAGCATCCTGGGACTAGCGGGAGATACGCAGTATTTT
CDR3: CASILGLAGDTQYF
V: TRBV7-9
size: -
J: TRBJ2-3
D: TRBD2

DNA: TGTGCCAGCAGTGACGACAGGGATAATTCACCCCTCCACTTT
CDR3: CASSDDRDNSPLHF
V: TRBV6-4
size: many
J: TRBJ1-6
D: TRBD1

DNA: TGTGCCAGCAGCTTAGGCTCGGGGCAGATTAATTCACCCCTCCACTTT
CDR3: CASSLGSGQINSPLHF
V: TRBV9
size: many
J: TRBJ1-6
D: -

DNA: TGCGCCAGCAGCCAAGTGGCGGGGGGCCGTAGATCCTACGAGCAGTACTTC
CDR3: CASSQVAGGRRSYEQYF
V: TRBV4-1
size: -
J: TRBJ2-7
D: TRBD2

DNA: TGCAGCATCGGACAGGGGGTAGATACGCAGTACTTC
CDR3: CSIGQGVDTQYF
V: TRBV29-1
size: -
J: TRBJ2-7
D: TRBD1

DNA: TGTGCCAGCAGCTTCGCAGGGGATGAAGCTTTCTTT
CDR3: CASSFAGDEAFF
V: TRBV7-2
size: -
J: TRBJ1-1
D: -

DNA: TGTGCCAGCAGCCAAGCGGGCCAGCCAGTAACCGAGCAGTACTTC
CDR3: CASSQAGQPVTEQYF
V: TRBV3-1
size: -
J: TRBJ2-7
D: -

DNA: TGTGCCAGCAGGTCGCCGGGACTTCCGGCGGAGACCCAGTACTTC
CDR3: CASRSPGLPAETQYF
V: TRBV12-3/TRBV12-4
size: -
J: TRBJ2-5
D: -

DNA: TGTGCCAGCAGCTTGGGGGCTAGCGGGGAGGGCTTGAATGAGCAGTTCTTC
CDR3: CASSLGASGEGLNEQFF
V: TRBV4-2
size: few
J: TRBJ2-1
D: TRBD2

DNA: TGTGCCGTACAGGGGTGGACCGGGGAGCTGTTTTTT
CDR3: CAVQGWTGELFF
V: TRBV7-2
size: many
J: TRBJ2-2
D: TRBD1

DNA: TGCAGTGCCATCGACAGGAGGCGAGAAAAACTGTTTTTT
CDR3: CSAIDRRREKLFF
V: TRBV20-1
size: many
J: TRBJ1-4
D: -

DNA: TGTGCCAGCAGCCAAGGGACTAGCGGGGGCCTCTACGAGCAGTACTTC
CDR3: CASSQGTSGGLYEQYF
V: TRBV3-1
size: few
J: TRBJ2-7
D: TRBD2

DNA: TGTGCCAGCAGCCCCGGACAGGGCGGGGCTGGCACCGGGGAGCTGTTTTTT
CDR3: CASSPGQGGAGTGELFF
V: TRBV9
size: once
J: TRBJ2-2
D: TRBD1

DNA: TGTGCCAGCAGTTTTCGGACAGGCCCGGGATCAAATCAGCCCCAGCATTTT
CDR3: CASSFRTGPGSNQPQHF
V: TRBV12-3/TRBV12-4
size: few
J: TRBJ1-5
D: TRBD1

DNA: TGCAGCGTGGAGGACAGGACAGTGAGTTACAATGAGCAGTTCTTC
CDR3: CSVEDRTVSYNEQFF
V: TRBV29-1
size: few
J: TRBJ2-1
D: TRBD1

DNA: TGCAGTGCCATTGGACAGGGGGCGCACGAGCAGTACTTC
CDR3: CSAIGQGAHEQYF
V: TRBV20-1
size: -
J: TRBJ2-7
D: TRBD1

DNA: TGTGCCAGCAGCCAAGACTCAAGGGGACTAGGGCATGAGCAGTTCTTC
CDR3: CASSQDSRGLGHEQFF
V: TRBV4-2
size: few
J: TRBJ2-1
D: TRBD2

DNA: TGTGCCAGCCACAACAGGGGGCGGAACGAGCAGTACTTC
CDR3: CASHNRGRNEQYF
V: TRBV6-5
size: many
J: TRBJ2-7
D: TRBD1

DNA: TGCAGTGCCCGTAAACAGGGGGGATACGAGCAGTACTTC
CDR3: CSARKQGGYEQYF
V: TRBV20-1
size: many
J: TRBJ2-7
D: TRBD1

DNA: TGTGCCAGCAAAGGGCAGACCCAGTACTTC
CDR3: CASKGQTQYF
V: TRBV2
size: many
J: TRBJ2-5
D: -

DNA: TGTGCCAGCAGCCAAGTCCCGGGACAGTTAGCCGGGGAGCTGTTTTTT
CDR3: CASSQVPGQLAGELFF
V: TRBV7-9
size: few
J: TRBJ2-2
D: TRBD1

DNA: TGTGCCAGCAGTTTAGATTCCCAGGGCAACTATGGCTACACCTTC
CDR3: CASSLDSQGNYGYTF
V: TRBV12-3/TRBV12-4
size: many
J: TRBJ1-2
D: -

DNA: TGCAGCGTTGAATGGGTGGACAGGGGGGCCTACGAGCAGTACTTC
CDR3: CSVEWVDRGAYEQYF
V: TRBV29-1
size: many
J: TRBJ2-7
D: TRBD1

DNA: TGTGCCAGCAGTGACACGGGGGCGCAGGATTCCAGGAACTATGGCTACACCTTC
CDR3: CASSDTGAQDSRNYGYTF
V: TRBV2
size: many
J: TRBJ1-2
D: -

DNA: TGTGCCAGCAGCTCCCGACTAGCGAGCTACGAGCAGTACTTC
CDR3: CASSSRLASYEQYF
V: TRBV7-8
size: few
J: TRBJ2-7
D: TRBD2

DNA: TGTGCCAGCAGCCAAGATAGTTCGACAGGGACCCGCGCCATTAATGAAAAACTGTTTTTT
CDR3: CASSQDSSTGTRAINEKLFF
V: TRBV9
size: few
J: TRBJ1-4
D: TRBD1

DNA: TGTGCCAGCAGCGTAGATCTTAGCCAAGAGACCCAGTACTTC
CDR3: CASSVDLSQETQYF
V: TRBV9
size: many
J: TRBJ2-5
D: -

DNA: TGTGCCAGCAGGGACGCGGCTCACACCGGGGAGCTGTTTTTT
CDR3: CASRDAAHTGELFF
V: TRBV10-3
size: -
J: TRBJ2-2
D: -

DNA: TGTGCCAGCAGCCAAGAAGCGGGGGCCTCTATGACCCAGTACTTC
CDR3: CASSQEAGASMTQYF
V: TRBV4-2
size: few
J: TRBJ2-5
D: TRBD2

DNA: TGTGCCAGCAGCTCAGGACTTGGAGGGCATCAGCCCCAGCATTTT
CDR3: CASSSGLGGHQPQHF
V: TRBV7-9
size: once
J: TRBJ1-5
D: -

DNA: TGTGCCAGCAGACCCAGGGGTTTGGGAAACACCATATATTTT
CDR3: CASRPRGLGNTIYF
V: TRBV12-3/TRBV12-4
size: many
J: TRBJ1-3
D: -